A single TCR beta chain is shown here with its context. TCRdb's copy holds only in-frame clones and misses some; the assay was immunoSEQ multiplex PCR. The data show over 150,000 clones, with around 84% seen just once and under 2% held by the top ten. The sample comes from a study of blood T cell repertoires in COVID-19. Germline CDR1 reads DFQATT; CDR2 reads SNEGSKA (reference sequence). Trimming shortened V by 6 bases and J by 10 bases, and 13 bases separated the two germline ends. This CDR3 contains 11 residues. This TCR derives from a man older than 75 with acute or convalescent COVID-19. The sequenced material came from peripheral blood. This rearrangement joins TRBV20-1 to TRBJ2-1; TRBD2 is a possible D gene (5 bases). The DNA for the CDR3 is TGCAGTGCGAGGGAGCGAGACGAGCAGTTCTTC. Encoded protein: CSARERDEQFF.